These T cell receptor beta chains were read from a single sample in a study of beta chain features in type 1 diabetes. The table came from immunoSEQ multiplex PCR; TCRdb's copy has only in-frame clones and leaves some out. The repertoire holds 350,000 to 450,000 clones, with more than 11% as singletons. The specimen was naive CD4+ T cells from blood. These receptor sequences come from a man aged 30 to 39 in good health. Each CDR3 is given with its conserved first and last residue. Fields, in order: V gene, D gene, clone size, J gene, CDR3 DNA, CDR3 protein. The D gene is left open where the match is weak. Clone size is stated in some rows and not others, as once, few, many or a class when expanded.

TRBV2	-	-	TRBJ1-1	TGTGCCAGCAGTCCCAGGACAGTGAACACTGAAGCTTTCTTT	CASSPRTVNTEAFF
TRBV4-3	TRBD2	few	TRBJ2-2	TGCGCCAGCAGCCACCATCCGGGAGGGGATACCGGGGAGCTGTTTTTT	CASSHHPGGDTGELFF
TRBV20-1	-	few	TRBJ2-1	TGCAGTGCTCCAGCGCCCAATGAGCAGTTCTTC	CSAPAPNEQFF
TRBV19	-	few	TRBJ1-2	TGTGCCAGTAGTGAAGGGCACTATGGCTACACCTTC	CASSEGHYGYTF
TRBV7-9	-	-	TRBJ1-2	TGTGCCGTTACGGGTGGCTACACCTTC	CAVTGGYTF
TRBV5-6	-	few	TRBJ2-7	TGTGCCAGCAGCTTTGCCGATGACTACGAGCAGTACTTC	CASSFADDYEQYF
TRBV29-1	-	few	TRBJ2-4	TGCAGCGTTGGAGGGGGGAGTGGGGACATTCAGTACTTC	CSVGGGSGDIQYF
TRBV4-3	-	few	TRBJ1-5	TGCGCCAGCAGCCAAGAGGTTAATCAGCCCCAGCATTTT	CASSQEVNQPQHF
TRBV29-1	TRBD2	many	TRBJ2-1	TGCAGCGTCGCCGGGACTATCAATGAGCAGTTCTTC	CSVAGTINEQFF
TRBV30	-	-	TRBJ1-2	TGTGCCTTAGATGGCTACACCTTC	CALDGYTF
TRBV7-2	-	-	TRBJ2-7	TGTGCCAGCAGCGCATCTACAGGGGGAGGGTCCTACGAGCAGTACTTC	CASSASTGGGSYEQYF
TRBV7-2	TRBD1	few	TRBJ1-2	TGTGCCAGCAGCCCGTGGACAGGGTTAGACTATGGCTACACCTTC	CASSPWTGLDYGYTF
TRBV5-1	TRBD1	-	TRBJ2-2	TGCGCCAGCAGCCCTCAGGGGGCCGGCGGGGAGCTGTTTTTT	CASSPQGAGGELFF
TRBV19	-	few	TRBJ1-5	TGTGCCAGTAGTCCAGGGGAATTAGGCAATCAGCCCCAGCATTTT	CASSPGELGNQPQHF
TRBV9	TRBD2	few	TRBJ2-5	TGTGCCAGCAGCGTACTTTCCGGGGGGCAAGAGACCCAGTACTTC	CASSVLSGGQETQYF
TRBV18	TRBD2	few	TRBJ2-5	TGTGCCAGCTCACCCCCAGCGGGGCTACAAGAGACCCAGTACTTC	CASSPPAGLQETQYF
TRBV6-1	TRBD2	-	TRBJ2-5	TGTGCCAGCAGTGCGACTAGCGCGGGGGCCAGGGAGACCCAGTACTTC	CASSATSAGARETQYF
TRBV7-2	-	-	TRBJ2-3	TGTGCCAGCAGCCCCATGGCAGTCACAGATACGCAGTATTTT	CASSPMAVTDTQYF
TRBV9	TRBD1	-	TRBJ2-1	TGTGCCAGCAGCCCACTCCGGGACAGGGCCCATGAGCAGTTCTTC	CASSPLRDRAHEQFF
TRBV6-6	-	-	TRBJ2-1	TGTGCCAGCAGTTACTCGACGGGGACAGAGCAGTTCTTC	CASSYSTGTEQFF
TRBV18	TRBD1	-	TRBJ1-5	TGTGCCAGCTCATCTAGGGACAGGAATCAGCCCCAGCATTTT	CASSSRDRNQPQHF
TRBV29-1	-	-	TRBJ2-2	TGCAGCGTTGGTACGGGGTTTGCCACCGGGGAGCTGTTTTTT	CSVGTGFATGELFF
TRBV25-1	-	-	TRBJ1-1	TGTGCCAGCGGTCCGCATGGGGGTCACACTGAAGCTTTCTTT	CASGPHGGHTEAFF
TRBV2	TRBD2	-	TRBJ2-1	TGTGCCAGCAGGGAAAGCGGGGGGGCCTTGGATGAGCAGTTCTTC	CASRESGGALDEQFF
TRBV4-1	TRBD1	-	TRBJ2-3	TGCGCCAGCAGCCGAGACAACCGACAGGGTGATACGCAGTATTTT	CASSRDNRQGDTQYF
TRBV29-1	-	-	TRBJ1-5	TGCAGCGTTCTCCAGGGGAATCAGCCCCAGCATTTT	CSVLQGNQPQHF
TRBV11-1	-	-	TRBJ2-2	TGTGCCAGCAGGGAACTTATGAGCACCGGGGAGCTGTTTTTT	CASRELMSTGELFF
TRBV9	-	few	TRBJ2-1	TGTGCCAGCAGCCTTAGCGTAGTCAATGAGCAGTTCTTC	CASSLSVVNEQFF
TRBV10-3	-	few	TRBJ2-3	TGTGCCATCAGTGCATCGGCGGGAACAGATACGCAGTATTTT	CAISASAGTDTQYF